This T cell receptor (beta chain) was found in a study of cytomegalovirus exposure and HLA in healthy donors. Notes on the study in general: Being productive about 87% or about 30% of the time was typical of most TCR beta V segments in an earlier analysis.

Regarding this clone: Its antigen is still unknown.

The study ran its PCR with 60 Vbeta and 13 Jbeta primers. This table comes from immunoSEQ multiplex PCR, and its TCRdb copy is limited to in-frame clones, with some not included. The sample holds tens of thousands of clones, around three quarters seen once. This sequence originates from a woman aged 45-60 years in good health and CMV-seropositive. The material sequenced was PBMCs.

The chain's CDR3 is CATSTRELNTEAFF. The CDR3 coding sequence is TGTGCCACGAGTACGCGGGAACTGAACACTGAAGCTTTCTTT. This chain uses TRBV19 with TRBJ1-1; D call uncertain. Deletions cut 10 bases from V and 0 bases from J, with 15 bases between. This CDR3 region has 14 residues. From germline, CDR1 is LNHDA and CDR2 SQIVND (reference sequence).